This TCR beta chain was observed in a study of CXCR3-negative and CXCR3-positive naive CD8 T cells. About the research overall: Summed over all libraries, TRB reads came to about 140 million, with about 1.5 +/- 0.3 million per library.

On this clonotype: Its antigen remains unidentified.

The germline V gene encodes CDR1 SGHVS and CDR2 FNYEAQ. The CDR3 extends over 14 amino acids. Study-level points and caveats: Diversity ran similarly high across both naive subsets but far lower in memory CD8+ cells. Similar TRBV-TRBJ usage was seen in naive cells (both CXCR3-negative and CXCR3-positive), but memory cells differed.

Preparation of TRB cDNA libraries relied on 5' RACE carrying UMI labels. From the 5' RACE reads, TCRdb lists one entry per CDR3 protein and no DNA. This listing includes around 81,000 distinct CDR3 sequences. Investigators sorted each CD8+ T cell subset in triplicate, taking approximately 330,000 cells each time. This chain links TRBV7-6 with TRBJ2-7. Sequencing was performed on naive CXCR3- CD8+ T cells from blood. Regarding subset: CD45RO-CCR7+CD27+CD95- naive CD8+ T cells lacking CXCR3 (TNR3-). This receptor was taken from a human donor in good health. Some clones in this sample may be carry-over from other donors' samples. The CDR3 sequence: CASSPSGTLHEQYF.